The 11 T cell receptor beta chains below were found in one sample sequenced in a study of cytomegalovirus exposure and HLA in healthy donors. Both 60 Vbeta primers and 13 Jbeta primers went into the PCR. Method: immunoSEQ multiplex PCR; TCRdb's copy keeps in-frame clones and lacks some. The sample contains approximately 90,000 clones, roughly three quarters of which appear only once. Sequenced input: PBMCs. The source is a male donor in good health and CMV-seronegative.

This clone was observed once. V usage is TRBV5-1 and J usage is TRBJ2-3, with 7 nucleotides matching TRBD2. J was trimmed by 1 base and V by 0 bases; bases with no gene match: 8. Germline V gene data show CDR1 as SGHRS and CDR2 as YFSETQ. This CDR3 contains 17 residues. This CDR3 is CASSLASRLAGTDTQYF. As DNA, the CDR3 is TGCGCCAGCAGCTTGGCCTCGCGTCTAGCGGGCACAGATACGCAGTATTTT.

The CDR3 nucleotides read TGCGCCAGCAGCTTGGAGGGCAGGGGGCGAGTCACTGAAGCTTTCTTT. Amino acid sequence: CASSLEGRGRVTEAFF. This chain uses TRBV5-1 with TRBJ1-1, with TRBD1 identical over 8 bases. V was clipped by 0 bases and J by 4 bases; unmatched bases: 8. Germline V gene sequence: CDR1 SGHRS, CDR2 YFSETQ. The CDR3 runs to 16 residues.

The chain links TRBV5-6 to TRBJ1-4; TRBD1 matches at 7 bases. J gave up 0 bases and V 3 bases, and 5 bases lay outside the gene matches. CDR1 and CDR2 (germline): SGHDT, YYEEEE. The CDR3 has 16 amino acids. CDR3 sequence: CASSSTGVSTNEKLFF. Here the CDR3 DNA reads TGTGCCAGCAGCTCTACAGGGGTCTCAACTAATGAAAAACTGTTTTTT. The variable domain in full, with the rest retrieved from reference TRBV5-6 and TRBJ1-4, is DAGVTQSPTHLIKTRGQQVTLRCSPKSGHDTVSWYQQALGQGPQFIFQYYEEEERQRGNFPDRFSGHQFPNYSSELNVNALLLGDSALYLCASSSTGVSTNEKLFFGSGTQLSVL.

The chain combines TRBV28 with TRBJ1-2; D remains unclear. CDR3 length: 13 amino acids. Germline CDR1 and CDR2: MDHEN and SYDVKM. V was trimmed by 2 bases and J by 8 bases, leaving 12 bases between them. CDR3 nucleotides: TGTGCCAGCAGTTTACGCCCAGGAAGAGGCTACACCTTC. Its protein is CASSLRPGRGYTF.

Here the CDR3 reads CASSQGLAGGFYEQYF. The CDR3 nucleotides read TGTGCCAGCAGCCAGGGACTAGCGGGAGGGTTCTACGAGCAGTACTTC. The chain links TRBV14 to TRBJ2-7, with 16 positions matching TRBD2. V dropped 3 bases and J dropped 3; count of bases not matched to a gene: 2. The germline V gene encodes CDR1 SGHDN and CDR2 FVKESK. The CDR3 is made up of 16 amino acids.

The rearrangement joins TRBV2 to TRBJ2-1; D might be TRBD2 (6 bases). This CDR3 has 13 amino acids. The V end lost 8 bases, the J end lost 7 bases, and 15 bases lay between the germline ends. Per the germline V gene, CDR1 is SNHLY and CDR2 is FYNNEI. CDR3: CASGGRGYNEQFF. Written as DNA, the CDR3 is TGTGCCAGCGGGGGGAGAGGGTATAATGAGCAGTTCTTC. Drawing the rest from reference TRBV2 and TRBJ2-1, the complete variable domain is EPEVTQTPSHQVTQMGQEVILRCVPISNHLYFYWYRQILGQKVEFLVSFYNNEISEKSEIFDDQFSVERPDGSNFTLKIRSTKLEDSAMYFCASGGRGYNEQFFGPGTRLTVL.

V gene TRBV5-1 combines with J gene TRBJ2-5; 8 nucleotides align to TRBD2. Unmatched junction bases numbered 8, after V lost 4 bases and J lost 3 bases. Germline V gene sequence: CDR1 SGHRS, CDR2 YFSETQ. CDR3 size: 15 residues. The CDR3 bases are TGCGCCAGCAGCGAACGGGGGGGCCCCGAAGAGACCCAGTACTTC. Residues: CASSERGGPEETQYF.

The rearrangement joins TRBV28 to TRBJ2-5; 10 bases map to TRBD2. The J segment lost 1 base and the V segment lost 6 bases, leaving 8 bases of the junction unmatched. This CDR3 region has 16 residues. CDR1 and CDR2 (germline): MDHEN, SYDVKM. This CDR3 is CASRTLLAGTQETQYF. DNA for the CDR3: TGTGCCAGCAGGACGCTACTAGCGGGGACCCAAGAGACCCAGTACTTC.

The sample holds a few counts of this clone. The chain has TRBV27 and TRBJ1-2; TRBD1 is a possible D gene (6 bases). V was cut by 6 bases and J by 6 bases, with 14 bases left in between. CDR3 length equals 13 residues. Germline V gene data show CDR1 as MNHEY and CDR2 as SMNVEV (reference sequence). CDR3 nucleotides: TGTGCCAGCAGCTTCAGGGGCAGCCATGGCTACACCTTC. This codes for CASSFRGSHGYTF.

The V gene is TRBV6-1, the J gene TRBJ2-5, with D perhaps matching TRBD2 (6 bases). V shed 11 bases and J shed 2 bases, with 18 bases lying between them. Germline V gene sequence: CDR1 MNHNS, CDR2 SASEGT. This CDR3 has 14 residues. In DNA, the CDR3 is TGTGCCGGCGGGGTCCCAGGGAATCAAGAGACCCAGTACTTC. The encoded protein is CAGGVPGNQETQYF.

The chain employs TRBV7-8 and TRBJ1-2; 10 bases match TRBD1. The J segment lost 7 bases and the V segment lost 5 bases, leaving 10 bases of the junction unmatched. Looked up from germline, CDR1 is SGHVS and CDR2 is FQNEAQ. The CDR3 covers 15 residues. The chain's CDR3 is CASSPQRQGAAGYTF. CDR3 bases: TGTGCCAGCAGCCCGCAACGACAGGGGGCGGCTGGCTACACCTTC. Combining the CDR3 with reference TRBV7-8 and TRBJ1-2 gives the whole variable domain GAGVSQSPRYKVAKRGQDVALRCDPISGHVSLFWYQQALGQGPEFLTYFQNEAQLDKSGLPSDRFFAERPEGSVSTLKIQRTQQEDSAVYLCASSPQRQGAAGYTFGSGTRLTVV.